Each of the 23 T cell receptor beta chains below was sequenced from the same sample in a study of beta chain features in type 1 diabetes. General study points: Within each of all four CD4+ subsets, Type 1 diabetes patients had TCRB CDR3s that were moderately but significantly shorter.

The study reverse transcribed the entire isolated RNA, so it sequenced expressed TCRB transcripts. Repertoires were generated with immunoSEQ multiplex PCR, while TCRdb's copy carries only in-frame clones and drops some. The data show roughly 340,000 clones, roughly 12% seen once. Antigens of these TCRs are unknown. Sequenced sample: naive CD4+ T cells from blood. The source is a woman aged 18-30 years with type 1 diabetes.

This chain links TRBV6-5 with TRBJ1-2; 11 bases line up with TRBD1. Germline V CDR1 and CDR2: MNHEY, SVGAGI. Trimming at V came to 6 bases and at J to 8 bases, leaving 2 bases not matched to a gene. The CDR3 loop spans 12 amino acids. In DNA, the CDR3 is TGTGCCAGCAGGGGGACAGGGGGAGGCTACACCTTC. Amino acids: CASRGTGGGYTF.

This clone was detected a few times. The V call is TRBV13, the J call TRBJ1-4; tentative D call: TRBD1 (5 bases). Germline CDR1 and CDR2: PRHDT and FYEKMQ (reference sequence). This CDR3 region has 13 residues. V was cut by 8 bases and J by 11 bases, with 18 bases left in between. CDR3 region: CASSDARGGKLFF. The CDR3, as DNA: TGTGCCAGCTCGGACGCCCGCGGGGGGAAACTGTTTTTT.

This clone was counted between two and nine times. The chain carries TRBV4-3 and TRBJ2-1, with TRBD2 identical over 12 bases. The CDR3 consists of 15 residues. The V and J ends lost 4 bases and 6 bases, in that order; junction bases with no gene match: 4. Germline lookup yields CDR1 LGHNA and CDR2 YSLEER. CDR3 coding DNA: TGCGCCAGCAGCCTGACTAGCGGGAGAAGCAATGAGCAGTTCTTC. Translation: CASSLTSGRSNEQFF.

This chain connects TRBV2 to TRBJ1-2, with a possible D match to TRBD1 (5 bases). The CDR3 has 14 amino acids. Trimming removed 3 bases from V and 6 bases from J, with 14 bases in between. The V gene's germline CDR1 is SNHLY and CDR2 FYNNEI. This CDR3 reads CASSEWEGLHGYTF. CDR3 DNA sequence: TGTGCCAGCAGTGAGTGGGAGGGGTTACATGGCTACACCTTC.

This clone was detected only a few times. The genes are TRBV15 and TRBJ2-2, with TRBD2 matching 8 bases. The CDR3 is made up of 17 amino acids. J was trimmed by 6 bases and V by 0 bases; bases with no gene match: 9. Germline V CDR1 and CDR2: LNHNV, YYDKDF (reference sequence). The CDR3: CATSRDLSGGTAGELFF. CDR3 DNA sequence: TGTGCCACCAGCAGAGATCTCAGCGGGGGTACCGCCGGGGAGCTGTTTTTT.

In this sample, this clone turned up a few times. This chain joins TRBV7-9 and TRBJ1-1, with unresolved D. With 8 bases removed from V and 4 bases from J, the gap between germline ends came to 5 bases. This CDR3 contains 10 residues. Germline V gives CDR1 SEHNR, CDR2 FQNEAQ (reference sequence). The DNA for the CDR3 is TGTGCCAGCCCGGGCACTGAAGCTTTCTTT. This translates into CASPGTEAFF.

The rearrangement joins TRBV30 to TRBJ1-1; TRBD1 agrees at 7 bases. V was pared by 2 bases and J by 2 bases, with 5 bases of the junction left unmatched. The V gene's germline CDR1 is GTSNPN and CDR2 SVGIG (reference sequence). This CDR3 comprises 14 residues. The DNA of the CDR3 is TGTGCCTGGAGTCCCGGGACAGCCAACACTGAAGCTTTCTTT. Encoded protein: CAWSPGTANTEAFF. Complete variable domain (other parts from reference TRBV30 and TRBJ1-1): SQTIHQWPATLVQPVGSPLSLECTVEGTSNPNLYWYRQAAGRGLQLLFYSVGIGQISSEVPQNLSASRPQDRQFILSSKKLLLSDSGFYLCAWSPGTANTEAFFGQGTRLTVV.

This clone was observed a handful of times. The rearrangement links TRBV5-1 to TRBJ2-7; TRBD2 might be the D (6 bases). The CDR3 spans 15 residues. Trimming stripped 10 bases from V and 11 bases from J, with 31 bases between. Germline lookup yields CDR1 SGHRS and CDR2 YFSETQ. The CDR3 sequence: CAYLLNLGCRAGKYF. The CDR3 DNA follows: TGCGCCTACCTGCTTAATTTAGGGTGTAGGGCGGGAAAGTACTTC.

This clone has only a few counts. This sequence joins TRBV7-2 and TRBJ2-3; D might be TRBD1 (6 bases). The CDR3 runs 14 residues. Germline V CDR1 and CDR2: SGHTA, FQGNSA. The germline V and J ends were trimmed by 5 bases and 5 bases, with 14 bases remaining between them. The CDR3 sequence is CASSQIRGVDTQYF. The CDR3 region has the DNA TGTGCCAGCAGCCAAATCAGGGGTGTAGATACGCAGTATTTT.

V is TRBV18 and J is TRBJ2-7; 8 bases match TRBD2. Germline values: CDR1 KGHSH, CDR2 LQKENI. The CDR3 spans 16 residues. V shed 3 bases and J 3 bases; nucleotides not matched to a gene: 10. In nucleotides, the CDR3 is TGTGCCAGCTCACCTATAAGCGGGAGAAAGGACTACGAGCAGTACTTC. Translation: CASSPISGRKDYEQYF.

The rearrangement links TRBV6-1 to TRBJ1-2; possible D gene TRBD1, 6 bases. Germline assignment: CDR1 MNHNS and CDR2 SASEGT. V dropped 1 base and J dropped 4 bases, with 7 bases sitting between them. The CDR3 length is 13 residues. CDR3 loop: CASSEGQVYGYTF. The CDR3 DNA sequence: TGTGCCAGCAGTGAAGGACAGGTCTATGGCTACACCTTC.

In this sample, this clone turned up a few times. This rearrangement joins TRBV19 to TRBJ2-1; 8 nucleotides line up with TRBD1. CDR3 length equals 16 residues. Trimming cost V 3 bases and J 10 bases; bases outside gene matches: 14. CDR1 is LNHDA, CDR2 SQIVND, per germline (reference sequence). CDR3 nucleotides: TGTGCCAGTAGTATCCGACAGGGGCCCATAACCCGGGAGCAGTTCTTC. Translating it yields CASSIRQGPITREQFF.

This clone was seen more than once but under ten times. The V and J genes are TRBV30 and TRBJ1-2; D perhaps matches TRBD1 (6 bases). CDR3 size: 14 residues. The V end lost 4 bases, the J end lost 4 bases, and 16 bases lay between the germline ends. Germline V gene lookup returns CDR1 GTSNPN and CDR2 SVGIG (reference sequence). The DNA for the CDR3 is TGTGCCTGGACCCCCTTGGACAGACTCTATGGCTACACCTTC. Translated, it gives CAWTPLDRLYGYTF. The full variable domain, its missing parts supplied by reference TRBV30 and TRBJ1-2, is SQTIHQWPATLVQPVGSPLSLECTVEGTSNPNLYWYRQAAGRGLQLLFYSVGIGQISSEVPQNLSASRPQDRQFILSSKKLLLSDSGFYLCAWTPLDRLYGYTFGSGTRLTVV.

This clone has only a few counts. The V gene is TRBV30, the J gene TRBJ2-7; 8 bases match TRBD2. The germline V gene has CDR1 GTSNPN and CDR2 SVGIG (reference sequence). The V segment lost 3 bases and the J segment 0 bases; nucleotides outside the gene matches: 7. CDR3 length: 15 residues. The DNA for the CDR3 is TGTGCCTGGAGAAATTGGCGGGAGGCCTCCTACGAGCAGTACTTC. Translation gives CAWRNWREASYEQYF.

This clone appeared a few times. The chain combines TRBV6-7 with TRBJ2-1, with 7 bases lining up with TRBD2. TRBV6-7 counts as an open reading frame of uncertain function. V lost 0 bases to trimming and J lost 7 bases; unmatched junction nucleotides: 6. The CDR3 is made up of 15 amino acids. The CDR3 sequence: CASSYSGGGVNEQFF. In DNA, the CDR3 is TGTGCCAGCAGTTACTCAGGCGGGGGAGTAAATGAGCAGTTCTTC.

V usage is TRBV7-2 and J usage is TRBJ2-7; D perhaps matches TRBD2 (5 bases). V dropped 1 base and J dropped 3 bases, with 16 bases sitting between them. This CDR3 contains 16 residues. Germline V gene data show CDR1 as SGHTA and CDR2 as FQGNSA. The CDR3 region is CASSLGSGLRNYEQYF. CDR3 bases: TGTGCCAGCAGCTTAGGGTCGGGGTTACGTAACTACGAGCAGTACTTC.

V gene TRBV7-2 combines with J gene TRBJ2-1, with D perhaps TRBD2 (5 bases). CDR3 size: 14 residues. The germline gives CDR1 SGHTA, CDR2 FQGNSA. The V and J ends lost 4 bases and 4 bases respectively, with 11 bases between them. CDR3 sequence: CASSWGSVYNEQFF. The CDR3 coding sequence is TGTGCCAGCAGCTGGGGTAGCGTGTACAATGAGCAGTTCTTC.

This clone was picked up a small number of times. The chain employs TRBV28 and TRBJ2-7; D is unclear. CDR3 length: 11 amino acids. The germline CDR1 and CDR2 sequences are MDHEN and SYDVKM. The germline V and J ends were trimmed by 1 base and 6 bases, with 4 bases remaining between them. Here the CDR3 DNA reads TGTGCCAGCAGTTTATATCGCGAGCAGTACTTC. This translates into CASSLYREQYF.

The DNA for the CDR3 is TGTGCCAGCAGCTCCACCGGGACTGGGGCCTACGAGCAGTACTTC. Its protein product is CASSSTGTGAYEQYF. The rearrangement links TRBV7-2 to TRBJ2-7; D perhaps matches TRBD2 (6 bases). This CDR3 has 15 amino acids. Germline lookup yields CDR1 SGHTA and CDR2 FQGNSA. V shed 4 bases and J shed 2 bases, with 15 bases lying between them. The complete variable domain, with remaining parts taken from reference TRBV7-2 and TRBJ2-7, reads GAGVSQSPSNKVTEKGKDVELRCDPISGHTALYWYRQSLGQGLEFLIYFQGNSAPDKSGLPSDRFSAERTGGSVSTLTIQRTQQEDSAVYLCASSSTGTGAYEQYFGPGTRLTVT.

The table lists this clone with a few counts. The chain joins TRBV5-1 to TRBJ2-3; possibly TRBD1 for D (5 bases). The CDR3 runs to 16 residues. CDR1 and CDR2 from the germline V gene are SGHRS and YFSETQ. The V gene lost 0 bases and the J gene lost 5 bases, with 16 bases spanning the gap. CDR3 amino acids: CASSLDATGAGDTQYF. The CDR3 DNA is TGCGCCAGCAGCTTGGATGCCACAGGAGCTGGAGATACGCAGTATTTT.

This clone turned up a few times. The chain combines TRBV7-2 with TRBJ2-4, with TRBD1 matching 8 bases. Trimming took 5 bases from V and 11 from J; bases not matched to a gene: 14. The CDR3 is 15 residues long. Germline-derived CDR1 and CDR2 are SGHTA and FQGNSA. The CDR3 nucleotides read TGTGCCAGCAGCCTCGGACAGGGCATACTCTCGGTTCAGTACTTC. Translating it yields CASSLGQGILSVQYF.

The chain combines TRBV28 with TRBJ2-1; D gene ambiguous. CDR3 length: 12 residues. From germline, CDR1 is MDHEN and CDR2 SYDVKM. The germline V and J ends were trimmed by 6 bases and 6 bases, with 9 bases remaining between them. The CDR3 protein is CASSSTGNEQFF. The CDR3 DNA reads TGTGCCAGCAGCTCCACCGGCAATGAGCAGTTCTTC.

This clone came up a few times. The chain employs TRBV7-6 and TRBJ2-3, with TRBD2 as a possible D gene (5 bases). The CDR3 runs 16 residues. V was shortened by 2 bases and J by 4 bases, with 16 bases between the two germline ends. Germline V gene sequence: CDR1 SGHVS, CDR2 FNYEAQ. The CDR3 nucleotides read TGTGCCAGCAGCTTACAAGGACTGGGGATCCCAGATACGCAGTATTTT. Translating gives CASSLQGLGIPDTQYF.